What follows are 14 T cell receptor beta chains derived from one specimen sequenced in a study of PD-1 blockade in mismatch repair-deficient tumors. Here immunoSEQ multiplex PCR was the method, and the copy in TCRdb shows in-frame clones only, minus some. The sample lists around 15,000 clones, 84% occurring once. The material was PBMCs, obtained 4 weeks after starting pembrolizumab. These receptors were obtained from an adult with mismatch repair-deficient cancer.

This chain connects TRBV27 to TRBJ2-1; 9 bases align to TRBD1. The length of the CDR3 is 15 residues. Germline V gene sequence: CDR1 MNHEY, CDR2 SMNVEV (reference sequence). The V segment lost 5 bases and the J segment 5 bases; nucleotides outside the gene matches: 7. Here the CDR3 DNA reads TGTGCCAGCAGTCCCAGACAGGGGGTCCACAATGAGCAGTTCTTC. This encodes CASSPRQGVHNEQFF.

The rearrangement links TRBV5-4 to TRBJ2-7; D ambiguous. CDR3 length equals 14 residues. Germline CDR1 SGHNT, CDR2 YYREEE (reference sequence). V was trimmed by 4 bases and J by 0 bases, leaving 11 bases between them. CDR3 DNA: TGTGCCAGCAGCCGTGACACGTACTCCTACGAGCAGTACTTC. Protein sequence: CASSRDTYSYEQYF.

V usage is TRBV7-3 and J usage is TRBJ1-2; D is ambiguous. The CDR3 runs 14 residues. V was clipped by 5 bases and J by 4 bases, with 14 bases between them. The germline gives CDR1 SGHTA, CDR2 FQGTGA. The CDR3: CASSPGSVAYGYTF. Written as DNA, the CDR3 is TGTGCCAGCAGCCCCGGGTCAGTTGCCTATGGCTACACCTTC.

The rearrangement joins TRBV4-1 to TRBJ2-1; D is unresolved. Germline CDR1 reads MGHRA; CDR2 reads YSYEKL. This CDR3 is built from 11 residues. V was shortened by 1 base and J by 12 bases, with 7 bases between the two germline ends. The CDR3 coding sequence is TGCGCCAGCAGCCAAGGCTCAGGGCAGTTCTTC. It is translated as CASSQGSGQFF.

This chain connects TRBV9 to TRBJ1-1; TRBD1 is a possible D gene (5 bases). Germline V CDR1 and CDR2: SGDLS, YYNGEE. V was clipped by 1 base and J by 0 bases, with 10 bases between them. CDR3 length: 15 amino acids. CDR3 in DNA: TGTGCCAGCAGCGTAACAGGCGGTTTGAACACTGAAGCTTTCTTT. Translating it yields CASSVTGGLNTEAFF. Full variable domain (outside the CDR3, taken from reference TRBV9 and TRBJ1-1): DSGVTQTPKHLITATGQRVTLRCSPRSGDLSVYWYQQSLDQGLQFLIQYYNGEERAKGNILERFSAQQFPDLHSELNLSSLELGDSALYFCASSVTGGLNTEAFFGQGTRLTVV.

This clone showed up just a few times. The chain employs TRBV21-1 and TRBJ2-7; the table names TRBD2, a call not compared with the DNA. TRBV21-1 is deemed a pseudogene. There are 15 residues in the CDR3. As DNA, the CDR3 is TGTGCCAGCAGCAGTAGCGGGAGGGCCTCCCACGAGCAGTACTTC. As protein: CASSSSGRASHEQYF.

V and J are TRBV5-1 and TRBJ1-2; a weak D match, TRBD1 (5 bases). The CDR3 is 13 amino acids. Germline V gene data show CDR1 as SGHRS and CDR2 as YFSETQ. V was clipped by 4 bases and J by 4 bases, with 11 bases between them. In nucleotides, the CDR3 is TGCGCCAGCAGCCCGGACACCATCTATGGCTACACCTTC. It codes for CASSPDTIYGYTF.

This chain connects TRBV28 to TRBJ1-6; 8 nucleotides match TRBD1. CDR1 is MDHEN and CDR2 is SYDVKM in the germline V gene. Trimming cost V 6 bases and J 8 bases; bases outside gene matches: 12. The CDR3 spans 16 residues. The CDR3 sequence: CASSEPGQGDYSPLHF. CDR3 sequence (DNA): TGTGCCAGCAGCGAACCCGGACAGGGTGATTATTCACCCCTCCACTTT.

This clone is termed large (0.1 to 1%). The chain employs TRBV2 and TRBJ2-2, with 8 bases aligning to TRBD2. Per the germline V gene, CDR1 is SNHLY and CDR2 is FYNNEI. The CDR3 sequence is 15 residues long. Germline trimming cut 2 bases from V and 4 bases from J; bases unmatched to any gene: 3. This CDR3 is CASSESGSGTGELFF. The DNA of the CDR3 is TGTGCCAGCAGTGAAAGCGGGAGTGGCACCGGGGAGCTGTTTTTT.

The chain carries TRBV6-1 and TRBJ2-7; 8 nucleotides match TRBD1. From germline, CDR1 is MNHNS and CDR2 SASEGT. This CDR3 contains 15 residues. V lost 5 bases to trimming and J lost 5 bases; unmatched junction nucleotides: 11. The CDR3 DNA follows: TGTGCCAGCAGTCTCGGACAGGGAGCATCGCACGAGCAGTACTTC. Translation: CASSLGQGASHEQYF.

The chain uses TRBV5-6 and TRBJ2-4; TRBD2 is a possible D gene (5 bases). V was clipped by 4 bases and J by 1 base, with 9 bases between them. Germline CDR1 is SGHDT and CDR2 is YYEEEE. This CDR3 is 14 amino acids long. The CDR3 DNA reads as TGTGCCAGCAGCCCCGGGATGGCCAAAAACATTCAGTACTTC. Its protein product is CASSPGMAKNIQYF. The variable domain in full, with the rest retrieved from reference TRBV5-6 and TRBJ2-4, is DAGVTQSPTHLIKTRGQQVTLRCSPKSGHDTVSWYQQALGQGPQFIFQYYEEEERQRGNFPDRFSGHQFPNYSSELNVNALLLGDSALYLCASSPGMAKNIQYFGAGTRLSVL.

The rearrangement joins TRBV19 to TRBJ1-1, with unresolved D. The CDR3 consists of 16 residues. Trimming cost V 5 bases and J 7 bases, with 23 bases left between them. Germline lookup yields CDR1 LNHDA and CDR2 SQIVND (reference sequence). The CDR3 reads CASSGQRGAAGVEAFF. DNA of the CDR3: TGTGCCAGTAGTGGCCAGCGGGGTGCAGCGGGAGTTGAAGCTTTCTTT.

V and J are TRBV5-8 and TRBJ2-7; a weak D match, TRBD1 (5 bases). V was shortened by 1 base and J by 0 bases, with 8 bases between the two germline ends. The CDR3 consists of 14 residues. Germline assignment: CDR1 SGHTS and CDR2 YDEGEE. The CDR3 spells CASSLPGFSYEQYF. CDR3 DNA sequence: TGTGCCAGCAGCTTGCCAGGGTTCTCCTACGAGCAGTACTTC.

The rearrangement joins TRBV28 to TRBJ1-4, with a weak D call TRBD1 (6 bases). Trimming took off 8 bases at V and 5 bases at J, with 12 bases between the two ends. Per the germline V gene, CDR1 is MDHEN and CDR2 is SYDVKM. CDR3 size: 13 residues. CDR3 DNA: TGTGCCAGCGGCCGGGGGGGCAATGAAAAACTGTTTTTT. Translated: CASGRGGNEKLFF.